The next 15 T cell receptor beta chains were all read from a single sample in a study of blood T cell repertoires in COVID-19. Clones were read by immunoSEQ multiplex PCR, and TCRdb kept only the in-frame ones, dropping some. The sample lists some 400,000 clones, under 90% occurring once. Sequencing used PBMCs or T cells enriched from blood (not recorded which). Source of these receptors: a woman younger than 45 who had recovered from COVID-19.

This clone was seen just once. J is TRBJ1-4 and V is TRBV6-5, with D unclear. The CDR3 contains 14 residues. Germline assignment: CDR1 MNHEY and CDR2 SVGAGI. V lost 4 bases to trimming and J lost 4 bases, with 10 bases between them. The CDR3 region has the DNA TGTGCCAGCAGTTCGGGTCGGCTTAATGAAAAACTGTTTTTT. The encoded protein is CASSSGRLNEKLFF.

The genes are TRBV5-3 and TRBJ1-3; TRBD1 aligns across 8 bases. Being an ORF, TRBV5-3 has a function that is uncertain. The CDR3 is 15 amino acids. DNA for the CDR3: TGTGCATCCGGGACAGGACTCAATACGGGAAACACCATATATTTT. Amino acids: CASGTGLNTGNTIYF.

The rearrangement links TRBV29-1 to TRBJ1-4, with D uncertain. The length of the CDR3 is 14 residues. V lost 4 bases to trimming and J lost 6 bases, with 15 bases between them. CDR1 and CDR2 from the germline V gene are SQVTM and ANQGSEA. The CDR3 sequence: CSVGPFVRDEKLFF. CDR3 DNA: TGCAGCGTTGGTCCCTTTGTGAGGGATGAAAAACTGTTTTTT. Combining the CDR3 with reference TRBV29-1 and TRBJ1-4 gives the whole variable domain SAVISQKPSRDICQRGTSLTIQCQVDSQVTMMFWYRQQPGQSLTLIATANQGSEATYESGFVIDKFPISRPNLTFSTLTVSNMSPEDSSIYLCSVGPFVRDEKLFFGSGTQLSVL.

This chain uses TRBV2 with TRBJ1-1; the D gene is possibly TRBD1 (6 bases). The V and J ends lost 7 bases and 7 bases respectively, with 13 bases between them. CDR1 is SNHLY, CDR2 FYNNEI, per germline. CDR3 length: 12 amino acids. CDR3 DNA sequence: TGTGCCAGCATTTGGGGGCAGGTTGAAGCTTTCTTT. This translates into CASIWGQVEAFF.

This chain joins TRBV7-2 and TRBJ2-5; D is ambiguous. The length of the CDR3 is 17 residues. With 1 base removed from V and 5 bases from J, the gap between germline ends came to 20 bases. Germline V gene lookup returns CDR1 SGHTA and CDR2 FQGNSA. CDR3 nucleotides: TGTGCCAGCAGCTTAGTGGTTTCTAGTACCTCCCGGGAGACCCAGTACTTC. Translating gives CASSLVVSSTSRETQYF.

The chain combines TRBV5-1 with TRBJ1-6; D might be TRBD1 (6 bases). CDR1 SGHRS and CDR2 YFSETQ come from the germline V gene. CDR3 length: 15 amino acids. V was shortened by 0 bases and J by 10 bases, with 14 bases between the two germline ends. The CDR3 coding sequence is TGCGCCAGCAGCTTGGGATACAGGGAAAACTCACCCCTCCACTTT. Protein product: CASSLGYRENSPLHF.

This chain joins TRBV14 and TRBJ1-1, with TRBD1 matching over 9 bases. V trimming: 2 bases; J trimming: 11 bases; junction bases outside the gene matches: 9. Germline V gene sequence: CDR1 SGHDN, CDR2 FVKESK. The CDR3 length is 14 residues. CDR3 DNA sequence: TGTGCCAGCAGCCAACCCGGGACAGGGTCTTTGGCTTTCTTT. Translated: CASSQPGTGSLAFF.

The gene calls are TRBV28 and TRBJ2-5, with 8 bases that match TRBD2. The germline CDR1 and CDR2 sequences are MDHEN and SYDVKM. Trimming at V came to 2 bases and at J to 5 bases, leaving 10 bases not matched to a gene. This CDR3 region has 16 residues. CDR3 in amino acids: CASSLRSGGPGETQYF. In DNA form, the CDR3 reads TGTGCCAGCAGTTTAAGGTCGGGAGGGCCGGGGGAGACCCAGTACTTC.

For the CDR3, the DNA is TGTGCCAGCAGCTTAGATTTAGGGGCCTACGAGCAGTACTTC. Translating it yields CASSLDLGAYEQYF. The V gene is TRBV7-8, the J gene TRBJ2-7, with a tentative D call TRBD1 (5 bases). Germline values: CDR1 SGHVS, CDR2 FQNEAQ. The CDR3 length is 14 residues. V shed 1 base and J shed 2 bases, with 9 bases lying between them.

The J gene is TRBJ2-4, the V gene TRBV5-8, with 8 positions matching TRBD2. The germline V gene has CDR1 SGHTS and CDR2 YDEGEE. The CDR3 is made up of 17 amino acids. Losses at the gene ends were 0 bases for V and 7 bases for J; bases not matched to a gene: 12. CDR3 sequence (DNA): TGTGCCAGCAGCTTGGCCAATCTCGGGAGGGGTGGGAACATTCAGTACTTC. Translation: CASSLANLGRGGNIQYF.

V gene TRBV30 combines with J gene TRBJ1-6, with 10 bases that match TRBD1. This CDR3 has 13 residues. The V and J ends lost 6 bases and 9 bases, in that order; junction bases with no gene match: 5. Germline V gene data show CDR1 as GTSNPN and CDR2 as SVGIG (reference sequence). The CDR3 is CACDRGQGSPLHF. CDR3 in DNA: TGTGCCTGCGACAGGGGGCAGGGTTCACCCCTCCACTTT.

This clone has only a few counts. The chain links TRBV5-4 to TRBJ2-7, with 7 bases aligning to TRBD1. Germline V lookup: CDR1 SGHNT, CDR2 YYREEE (reference sequence). The J segment lost 2 bases and the V segment lost 2 bases, leaving 1 base of the junction unmatched. This CDR3 has 13 amino acids. The CDR3 nucleotides read TGTGCCAGCAGCTTCGACAGGGCCTACGAGCAGTACTTC. Protein product: CASSFDRAYEQYF. Full variable domain (outside the CDR3, taken from reference TRBV5-4 and TRBJ2-7): ETGVTQSPTHLIKTRGQQVTLRCSSQSGHNTVSWYQQALGQGPQFIFQYYREEENGRGNFPPRFSGLQFPNYSSELNVNALELDDSALYLCASSFDRAYEQYFGPGTRLTVT.

The CDR3 region has the DNA TGTGCCAGCAGCCATCCCCGCGGAGGAGACAATGAGCAGTTCTTC. Translating it yields CASSHPRGGDNEQFF. The chain is built from TRBV3-1 (or the pseudogene TRBV3-2) and TRBJ2-1; D is possibly TRBD2 (5 bases). V was pared by 3 bases and J by 5 bases, with 14 bases between. CDR3 length equals 15 residues. Germline CDR1 reads LGHDT; CDR2 reads YNNKEL (reference sequence).

J is TRBJ2-7 and V is TRBV19; TRBD2 matches 9 bases. Trimming took 7 bases from V and 3 from J; bases not matched to a gene: 7. This CDR3 region has 14 residues. Germline CDR1 is LNHDA and CDR2 is SQIVND (reference sequence). The CDR3, as DNA: TGTGCCAGTAATTCCTTAGCGGGGGACTACGAGCAGTACTTC. Translating it yields CASNSLAGDYEQYF.

This clone came up once. The rearrangement joins TRBV2 to TRBJ1-4, with 9 bases aligning to TRBD1. This CDR3 is 14 amino acids long. Germline V gives CDR1 SNHLY, CDR2 FYNNEI. V gave up 4 bases and J gave up 8 bases; unmatched junction bases: 5. The CDR3 coding sequence is TGTGCCAGCAGTGCACAGGGGGCCCAAGAAAAACTGTTTTTT. Translation gives CASSAQGAQEKLFF. Variable domain in full (rest from reference TRBV2 and TRBJ1-4): EPEVTQTPSHQVTQMGQEVILRCVPISNHLYFYWYRQILGQKVEFLVSFYNNEISEKSEIFDDQFSVERPDGSNFTLKIRSTKLEDSAMYFCASSAQGAQEKLFFGSGTQLSVL.